These 27 T cell receptor beta chains originate from one sample sequenced in a study of blood T cells in healthy people across ages. The second PCR ran about 7 to 12 cycles with a sample-barcoded 5' primer and J-beta primers. Each CDR3 protein gets one entry after TCRdb re-called the 5' RACE reads with MiXCR. The data contain more than 900,000 distinct CDR3 sequences, around 25% of them singletons. This sample was shared with a second study, whose subject was T cells of mothers and their children.

Sequencing input: blood. Receptors were obtained from a girl aged 2-10 years in good health.

V gene TRBV27 combines with J gene TRBJ2-7, with D possibly matching TRBD1 (5 bases). V lost 4 bases, J lost 6 bases, and 16 bases lay in between. From germline, CDR1 is MNHEY and CDR2 SMNVEV (reference sequence). This CDR3 contains 14 residues. This CDR3 is CASSSFARVAEQYF. Written as DNA, the CDR3 is TGTGCCAGCAGTTCATTTGCCAGGGTTGCCGAGCAGTACTTC.

V and J are TRBV20-1 and TRBJ2-3, with D possibly matching TRBD2 (6 bases). Looked up from germline, CDR1 is DFQATT and CDR2 is SNEGSKA (reference sequence). V lost 6 bases, J lost 0 bases, and 13 bases lay in between. The CDR3 runs to 14 residues. CDR3 sequence reads: CSASWGDSTDTQYF. In nucleotides, the CDR3 is TGCAGTGCCAGTTGGGGGGATAGCACAGATACGCAGTATTTT.

This clonotype has a handful of counts. The chain is built from TRBV24-1 and TRBJ2-3; D not resolved. The CDR3 extends over 16 amino acids. The germline CDR1 and CDR2 sequences are KGHDR and SFDVKD. With 5 bases removed from V and 0 bases from J, the gap between germline ends came to 14 bases. The CDR3 DNA follows: TGTGCCACCAGTGTAGGAACGGGTACTAGCACAGATACGCAGTATTTT. Protein sequence: CATSVGTGTSTDTQYF.

The rearrangement links TRBV21-1 to TRBJ2-1; the listed D gene, TRBD2, was not tested against the DNA. TRBV21-1 is an annotated pseudogene. The CDR3 runs 15 residues. CDR3 sequence reads: CAGSKSLAGGNEQFF. The CDR3 bases are TGTGCCGGCAGCAAGAGCCTAGCGGGGGGCAATGAGCAGTTCTTC.

J is TRBJ1-5 and V is TRBV19; weak D call: TRBD1 (6 bases). This CDR3 spans 18 amino acids. Trimming stripped 3 bases from V and 9 bases from J, with 27 bases between. Germline values: CDR1 LNHDA, CDR2 SQIVND (reference sequence). This CDR3 is CASSISIDPRGLIRPQHF. Written as DNA, the CDR3 is TGTGCCAGTAGTATCAGTATCGACCCCAGGGGCCTGATACGGCCCCAGCATTTT.

As DNA, the CDR3 is TGTGCCAGCAGCCAGGACGCGACCCAGTACTTC. Its translation: CASSQDATQYF. The chain carries TRBV13 and TRBJ2-5; D call uncertain. Germline CDR1 is PRHDT and CDR2 is FYEKMQ (reference sequence). The CDR3 length is 11 residues. Trimming left V 5 bases short and J 7 bases short, with 8 bases between.

This chain links TRBV7-9 with TRBJ2-1; 13 positions agree with TRBD2. Germline V gene data show CDR1 as SEHNR and CDR2 as FQNEAQ (reference sequence). This CDR3 is built from 17 residues. The ends lost 3 bases at V and 5 bases at J; junction bases unmatched: 7. Here the CDR3 DNA reads TGTGCCAGCAGCTTGGCTACTAGCGGGGGGGCCCACAATGAGCAGTTCTTC. Protein sequence: CASSLATSGGAHNEQFF.

The table lists this clonotype with a few counts. CDR3 sequence reads: CASSDRLAGAYNEQFF. For the CDR3, the DNA is TGTGCCAGCAGCGACCGACTAGCGGGGGCCTACAATGAGCAGTTCTTC. This chain uses TRBV14 with TRBJ2-5, with 12 bases that match TRBD2. With the DNA end fitting TRBJ2-1 better, the J assignment may be wrong. The CDR3 has 16 amino acids. Germline lookup yields CDR1 SGHDN and CDR2 FVKESK.

This clonotype was found a few times. The V and J genes are TRBV5-6 and TRBJ2-5; D is uncertain. Germline V lookup: CDR1 SGHDT, CDR2 YYEEEE. Trimming pared 0 bases from V and 7 bases from J, leaving 7 bases between. CDR3 length: 12 amino acids. The CDR3 reads CASSLVFGTQYF. DNA of the CDR3: TGTGCCAGCAGCTTGGTTTTTGGGACCCAGTACTTC.

This sequence joins TRBV29-1 and TRBJ2-3, with D unclear. The CDR3 has 10 amino acids. The V gene's germline CDR1 is SQVTM and CDR2 ANQGSEA. V gave up 7 bases and J gave up 7 bases, with 9 bases separating them. The CDR3 reads CSASWNTQYF. CDR3 sequence (DNA): TGCAGCGCCAGCTGGAATACGCAGTATTTT.

The chain's CDR3 is CASSLGGRGTQYF. Here the CDR3 DNA reads TGTGCCAGCAGCTTGGGAGGAAGGGGTACGCAGTATTTT. The V and J genes are TRBV9 and TRBJ2-3, with D perhaps matching TRBD2 (6 bases). Germline V gives CDR1 SGDLS, CDR2 YYNGEE. This CDR3 comprises 13 residues. V was shortened by 4 bases and J by 8 bases, with 14 bases between the two germline ends.

This clonotype has only a few counts. The chain joins TRBV12-3 or TRBV12-4 to TRBJ1-4; D call uncertain. Trimming removed 2 bases from V and 8 bases from J, with 9 bases in between. This CDR3 spans 13 amino acids. Here the CDR3 reads CASSLRHPEKLFF. The CDR3 DNA reads as TGTGCCAGCAGTTTACGTCACCCGGAAAAACTGTTTTTT.

In its sample, this clonotype was seen a few times. The junction shows a germline mismatch at one end, possibly a read error. This chain uses TRBV12-3 or TRBV12-4 with TRBJ2-6, with D possibly matching TRBD1 (6 bases). The CDR3 spans 16 residues. CDR3 nucleotide sequence: TGTGCCTGCAGTTTGAGTCAGGGGAGTCGGGCCAACGTCCTGACTTTC. Its translation is CACSLSQGSRANVLTF.

This clonotype was seen just once. Germline is not matched at one junction end, which may reflect a read error. V and J are TRBV9 and TRBJ2-1; 10 bases match TRBD2. Per the germline V gene, CDR1 is SGDLS and CDR2 is YYNGEE. CDR3 length: 16 amino acids. The CDR3 sequence: CASSEESSGGYNEQFF. As DNA, the CDR3 is TGTGCCAGTAGCGAGGAGTCTAGCGGGGGTTACAATGAGCAGTTCTTC.

Points on this clonotype: The CDR3 does not end in the conserved phenylalanine or tryptophan, so this is likely a read error. This CDR3 is CASSLQSPYEQYL. CDR3 sequence (DNA): TGTGCCAGCAGTTTACAGAGCCCCTACGAGCAGTACCTC. The gene calls are TRBV28 and TRBJ2-7; D is uncertain. With 2 bases removed from V and 2 bases from J, the gap between germline ends came to 7 bases. Germline CDR1 is MDHEN and CDR2 is SYDVKM. The CDR3 length is 13 residues.

Notes on this clonotype: Its ends do not fully match the called genes, so a read error is possible. This sequence joins TRBV3-1 and TRBJ2-5; no clear D. The germline V gene has CDR1 LGHDT and CDR2 YNNKEL (reference sequence). This CDR3 spans 12 amino acids. The CDR3 nucleotides are TGTGCCAGCAGCCTTTTCGAAGAGGCCCAGTACTTC. Its translation is CASSLFEEAQYF.

The rearrangement links TRBV12-3 or TRBV12-4 to TRBJ2-1; no clear D. The DNA end is a closer match to TRBJ2-5, so the J assignment may be wrong. The CDR3 contains 14 residues. CDR3 bases: TGTGCCAGCAGTTCCTCTCTGGGCACGGGGACCCAGTACTTC. Amino acid sequence: CASSSSLGTGTQYF.

Only a few counts were recorded for this clonotype. The J gene is TRBJ2-1, the V gene TRBV12-3 or TRBV12-4; D is unresolved. The CDR3 loop spans 14 amino acids. V gave up 3 bases and J gave up 10 bases, with 16 bases separating them. The CDR3 loop is CASSFISSASEQFF. CDR3 coding DNA: TGTGCCAGCAGTTTCATCAGTTCCGCTTCGGAGCAGTTCTTC.

This chain connects TRBV28 to TRBJ1-4; D is unresolved. Trimming took off 3 bases at V and 6 bases at J, with 5 bases between the two ends. This CDR3 region has 12 residues. Germline CDR1 MDHEN, CDR2 SYDVKM. CDR3 nucleotide sequence: TGTGCCAGCAGTTTGGCTTATGAAAAACTGTTTTTT. Protein: CASSLAYEKLFF. The whole variable domain, remainder taken from reference TRBV28 and TRBJ1-4, is DVKVTQSSRYLVKRTGEKVFLECVQDMDHENMFWYRQDPGLGLRLIYFSYDVKMKEKGDIPEGYSVSREKKERFSLILESASTNQTSMYLCASSLAYEKLFFGSGTQLSVL.

The rearrangement links TRBV29-1 to TRBJ1-2, with D possibly being TRBD1 (5 bases). The CDR3 loop spans 12 amino acids. Germline-derived CDR1 and CDR2 are SQVTM and ANQGSEA. With 2 bases removed from V and 6 bases from J, the gap between germline ends came to 10 bases. CDR3 loop: CSVEQGLDGYTF. The CDR3 DNA reads as TGCAGCGTTGAACAGGGCTTAGATGGCTACACCTTC. The variable domain in full, with the rest retrieved from reference TRBV29-1 and TRBJ1-2, is SAVISQKPSRDICQRGTSLTIQCQVDSQVTMMFWYRQQPGQSLTLIATANQGSEATYESGFVIDKFPISRPNLTFSTLTVSNMSPEDSSIYLCSVEQGLDGYTFGSGTRLTVV.

The V call is TRBV20-1, the J call TRBJ1-4; D is ambiguous. With 5 bases removed from V and 4 bases from J, the gap between germline ends came to 11 bases. The germline gives CDR1 DFQATT, CDR2 SNEGSKA (reference sequence). The CDR3 length is 13 residues. CDR3 residues: CSARQVLNEKLFF. In DNA form, the CDR3 reads TGCAGTGCTCGACAAGTACTTAATGAAAAACTGTTTTTT.

J is TRBJ2-1 and V is TRBV3-1; D may match TRBD1 or TRBD2 (5 bases each). The end of the DNA is better explained by TRBJ2-7, so the J call may be wrong. CDR1 and CDR2 (germline): LGHDT, YNNKEL (reference sequence). This CDR3 has 13 residues. Written as DNA, the CDR3 is TGTGCCAGCAGCCGAGGGACCCCTTACGAGCAGTACTTC. It codes for CASSRGTPYEQYF.

CDR3 nucleotide sequence: TGTGCCAGCAGCTACCGGGGGGTGAACTACGAGCAGTACTTC. It specifies CASSYRGVNYEQYF. J is TRBJ2-7 and V is TRBV13, with 7 bases lining up with TRBD2. Looked up from germline, CDR1 is PRHDT and CDR2 is FYEKMQ (reference sequence). The CDR3 is 14 amino acids. Unmatched junction bases numbered 6, after V lost 4 bases and J lost 3 bases.

This clonotype was recorded a few times. At one of its ends the junction is not consistent with the germline gene, which may arise from a read error. This chain connects TRBV12-3 or TRBV12-4 to TRBJ1-2; possible D gene TRBD1, 5 bases. This CDR3 contains 15 residues. The CDR3 sequence is CASSIRQIANYGYTF. Written as DNA, the CDR3 is TGTGCTAGCAGTATTAGACAGATAGCTAACTATGGCTACACCTTC.

V gene TRBV20-1 combines with J gene TRBJ1-2, with D unresolved. Germline-derived CDR1 and CDR2 are DFQATT and SNEGSKA (reference sequence). This CDR3 has 12 residues. In DNA, the CDR3 is TGCGGGATGGGGTCTTTTCCCTATGGCTACACCTTC. It codes for CGMGSFPYGYTF.

The rearrangement joins TRBV28 to TRBJ2-5; 8 bases agree with TRBD1. Losses at the gene ends were 3 bases for V and 6 bases for J; bases not matched to a gene: 9. The germline V gene has CDR1 MDHEN and CDR2 SYDVKM. The CDR3 extends over 15 amino acids. This CDR3 reads CASSLRQGIRKTQYF. The CDR3 DNA is TGTGCCAGCAGTTTGAGACAGGGGATCAGGAAGACCCAGTACTTC. Combining the CDR3 with reference TRBV28 and TRBJ2-5 gives the whole variable domain DVKVTQSSRYLVKRTGEKVFLECVQDMDHENMFWYRQDPGLGLRLIYFSYDVKMKEKGDIPEGYSVSREKKERFSLILESASTNQTSMYLCASSLRQGIRKTQYFGPGTRLLVL.

The chain employs TRBV5-1 and TRBJ1-4; 8 nucleotides agree with TRBD1. V lost 4 bases and J lost 8; bases outside the gene matches: 16. The CDR3 totals 17 residues. CDR1 and CDR2 from the germline V gene are SGHRS and YFSETQ. For the CDR3, the DNA is TGCGCCAGCAGCCGCTTCCAGACAGGGGACGTAGGGGAAAAACTGTTTTTT. It is translated as CASSRFQTGDVGEKLFF.